Each of the 26 T cell receptor beta chains below was sequenced from the same sample in a study of beta chain features in type 1 diabetes. As every portion of the isolated RNA was reverse transcribed, the sequencing read expressed TCRB transcripts. The data were produced by immunoSEQ multiplex PCR, yet TCRdb's version contains in-frame clones alone and is incomplete. The repertoire holds 250,000 to 400,000 clones, with less than 15% as singletons. Sample: central memory CD4+ T cells from blood. These receptors all come from a man aged 25-45 years in good health.

This clone was counted a few times. This chain uses TRBV19 with TRBJ2-3; D not certain. This CDR3 comprises 14 residues. Germline V CDR1 and CDR2: LNHDA, SQIVND (reference sequence). The V end was cut by 7 bases, the J end by 0 bases, with 11 bases between. The CDR3 loop is CASKSHSSTDTQYF. CDR3 in DNA: TGTGCCAGTAAGTCCCATAGTAGCACAGATACGCAGTATTTT.

The chain joins TRBV12-5 to TRBJ2-7; a possible D gene is TRBD1 (6 bases). This CDR3 is 15 amino acids long. Germline values: CDR1 LGHNT, CDR2 FRNRAP. V lost 1 base and J lost 2, with 12 bases in between. In nucleotides, the CDR3 is TGTGCTAGTGGTTTGGCCGACAGGCCGACCTACGAGCAGTACTTC. Encoded protein: CASGLADRPTYEQYF.

The V call is TRBV10-3, the J call TRBJ1-2, with D possibly TRBD1 on 5 matching bases. CDR1 and CDR2 from the germline V gene are ENHRY and SYGVKD. The V end was cut by 4 bases, the J end by 6 bases, with 12 bases between. CDR3 length equals 13 residues. The CDR3 loop reads CAISGQGVNGYTF. The DNA for the CDR3 is TGTGCCATCAGTGGGCAGGGTGTAAATGGCTACACCTTC.

This rearrangement joins TRBV6-5 to TRBJ2-4, with 7 bases identical to TRBD1. J lost 2 bases, V lost 6 bases, and 7 bases had no gene match. The CDR3 totals 15 residues. Germline CDR1 and CDR2: MNHEY and SVGAGI. The CDR3 DNA follows: TGTGCCAGCAGATCCACAGGGGATCCCAAAAACATTCAGTACTTC. It translates to CASRSTGDPKNIQYF.

The sample holds a few counts of this clone. Additional DNA sequences in this sample encode the identical CDR3. The chain recombines TRBV20-1 with TRBJ2-1; the D is unclear. This CDR3 is built from 10 residues. Germline V lookup: CDR1 DFQATT, CDR2 SNEGSKA (reference sequence). V was cut by 6 bases and J by 7 bases, with 7 bases left in between. CDR3 loop: CSARENEQFF. The CDR3 DNA follows: TGCAGTGCGCGTGAGAATGAGCAGTTCTTC.

This clone was detected only a few times. The chain uses TRBV18 and TRBJ2-5, with unresolved D. Germline CDR1 reads KGHSH; CDR2 reads LQKENI. CDR3 length: 11 amino acids. V dropped 4 bases and J dropped 5 bases, with 5 bases sitting between them. CDR3 nucleotides: TGTGCCAGCTCACGTGGGGAGACCCAGTACTTC. It translates to CASSRGETQYF.

This clone was observed a few times. The V and J genes are TRBV18 and TRBJ1-2; TRBD1 agrees at 7 bases. CDR1 is KGHSH and CDR2 is LQKENI in the germline V gene. CDR3 length: 14 amino acids. Trimming at V came to 3 bases and at J to 6 bases, leaving 7 bases not matched to a gene. Written as DNA, the CDR3 is TGTGCCAGCTCACCGGGAGGGGGCATAAATGGCTACACCTTC. Translating gives CASSPGGGINGYTF.

This clone came up a few times. The gene calls are TRBV5-4 and TRBJ2-7; 7 bases align to TRBD2. Per the germline V gene, CDR1 is SGHNT and CDR2 is YYREEE (reference sequence). Losses at the gene ends were 5 bases for V and 1 base for J; bases not matched to a gene: 6. The CDR3 extends over 14 amino acids. CDR3 region: CASSQDGGSYEQYF. The CDR3 nucleotides read TGTGCCAGCAGTCAGGACGGGGGGTCCTACGAGCAGTACTTC.

This chain uses TRBV5-4 with TRBJ1-6, with D possibly being TRBD1 (6 bases). The germline V gene has CDR1 SGHNT and CDR2 YYREEE (reference sequence). The length of the CDR3 is 13 residues. V lost 4 bases and J lost 8, with 10 bases in between. CDR3 amino acids: CASSQGLDSPLHF. Here the CDR3 DNA reads TGTGCCAGCAGCCAGGGGCTAGATTCACCCCTCCACTTT.

The chain combines TRBV7-9 with TRBJ1-6; D may be TRBD1 (6 bases). CDR3 size: 16 residues. V lost 5 bases and J 6 bases, leaving 17 bases between the germline ends. CDR1 and CDR2 from the germline V gene are SEHNR and FQNEAQ (reference sequence). The CDR3 is CASSDSGVGRNSPLHF. The CDR3 DNA reads as TGTGCCAGCAGCGACTCAGGGGTTGGGCGTAATTCACCCCTCCACTTT.

This clone was seen a single time. The V gene is TRBV19, the J gene TRBJ2-3; the D is unclear. Between the trimmed V and J ends, which lost 6 bases and 0 bases, there was a span of 13 bases. The CDR3 is made up of 15 amino acids. The V gene's germline CDR1 is LNHDA and CDR2 SQIVND (reference sequence). For the CDR3, the DNA is TGTGCCAGTAGGGAACTTTCTGCCAGCACAGATACGCAGTATTTT. Its translation: CASRELSASTDTQYF.

A few counts support this clone. This rearrangement joins TRBV9 to TRBJ2-7; 9 nucleotides line up with TRBD2. This CDR3 contains 16 residues. Trimming removed 2 bases from V and 3 bases from J; junction bases left unmatched: 9. Looked up from germline, CDR1 is SGDLS and CDR2 is YYNGEE. The CDR3: CASSVEREASYYEQYV. CDR3 DNA: TGTGCCAGCAGCGTCGAGCGGGAGGCCTCATACTACGAGCAGTACGTC.

Turning to this clone: This sequence may be a read error, since a much larger clone differs from it by one base. The chain recombines TRBV27 with TRBJ2-7; D possibly matches TRBD1 or TRBD2 (5 bases each). V was shortened by 2 bases and J by 4 bases, with 15 bases between the two germline ends. There are 15 residues in the CDR3. Germline V gene data show CDR1 as MNHEY and CDR2 as SMNVEV (reference sequence). CDR3 sequence: CASSLVVGTAYEQYF. The CDR3 DNA is TGTGCCAGCAGTTTAGTGGTGGGGACGGCTTACGAGCAGTACTTC.

This clone came up once. The V and J genes are TRBV7-8 and TRBJ1-6; D not certain. The CDR3 loop spans 13 amino acids. The V end lost 1 base, the J end lost 7 bases, and 5 bases lay between the germline ends. From germline, CDR1 is SGHVS and CDR2 FQNEAQ. The CDR3 coding sequence is TGTGCCAGCAGCTTAGGTTTGAATTCACCCCTCCACTTT. Its protein is CASSLGLNSPLHF.

The chain couples TRBV11-2 to TRBJ2-3; 11 bases line up with TRBD2. Unmatched junction bases numbered 10, after V lost 4 bases and J lost 10 bases. Germline CDR1 SGHAT, CDR2 FQNNGV. This CDR3 has 15 amino acids. CDR3 region: CASSSNLAGGTAQYF. The CDR3 region has the DNA TGTGCCAGCAGCTCCAACCTAGCGGGGGGTACTGCGCAGTATTTT.

This clone turned up a few times. J is TRBJ2-1 and V is TRBV4-3; no reliable D call. The CDR3 extends over 16 amino acids. CDR1 is LGHNA and CDR2 is YSLEER in the germline V gene. Trimming shortened V by 0 bases and J by 3 bases, and 12 bases separated the two germline ends. The DNA of the CDR3 is TGCGCCAGCAGCCAAGATCTGCGGACCTACTACAATGAGCAGTTCTTC. Translating it yields CASSQDLRTYYNEQFF.

The chain uses TRBV9 and TRBJ1-2; the match to TRBD1 covers 7 bases. The ends lost 0 bases at V and 2 bases at J; junction bases unmatched: 4. CDR1 and CDR2 (germline): SGDLS, YYNGEE. The CDR3 spans 15 residues. The CDR3 here is CASSVEVTGNYGYTF. The CDR3 DNA is TGTGCCAGCAGCGTAGAGGTGACAGGGAACTATGGCTACACCTTC. The variable domain in full, completed from reference TRBV9 and TRBJ1-2, reads DSGVTQTPKHLITATGQRVTLRCSPRSGDLSVYWYQQSLDQGLQFLIQYYNGEERAKGNILERFSAQQFPDLHSELNLSSLELGDSALYFCASSVEVTGNYGYTFGSGTRLTVV.

The sample holds a few counts of this clone. The chain couples TRBV10-2 to TRBJ1-5; D gene uncertain. Trimming stripped 3 bases from V and 6 bases from J, with 6 bases between. This CDR3 is built from 12 residues. The germline V gene encodes CDR1 WSHSY and CDR2 SAAADI. The CDR3 region is CASSEWSQPQHF. The CDR3, as DNA: TGCGCCAGCAGTGAATGGTCTCAGCCCCAGCATTTT.

A word on this clone: Other nucleotide sequences from this sample produce the same CDR3. The chain couples TRBV7-2 to TRBJ1-4; D not resolved. Germline V gene lookup returns CDR1 SGHTA and CDR2 FQGNSA. Trimming shortened V by 6 bases and J by 8 bases, and 13 bases separated the two germline ends. The CDR3 extends over 13 amino acids. In DNA, the CDR3 is TGTGCCAGCAGTCGGGGTGGCGACGAAAAACTGTTTTTT. Residues: CASSRGGDEKLFF.

The genes are TRBV21-1 and TRBJ2-7; the table names TRBD2, a call not compared with the DNA. TRBV21-1 is given as a pseudogene. The CDR3 consists of 21 residues. DNA of the CDR3: TGTGCCAGCACCCTACCAGTGCGTGAAAGCGGGAGGGCCAAAAGTCCCTACGAGCAGTACGTC. Amino acid sequence: CASTLPVRESGRAKSPYEQYV.

This clone was detected a few times. This sequence joins TRBV19 and TRBJ2-6; weak D call: TRBD2 (5 bases). V lost 4 bases to trimming and J lost 4 bases, with 17 bases between them. The V gene's germline CDR1 is LNHDA and CDR2 SQIVND (reference sequence). CDR3 length: 17 amino acids. CDR3 nucleotides: TGTGCCAGTAGTACCTACTCGCGGGCCGGAGGGGCCAACGTCCTGACTTTC. Protein sequence: CASSTYSRAGGANVLTF.

The sample holds a few counts of this clone. This chain joins TRBV5-8 and TRBJ2-5; possibly TRBD1 for D (5 bases). Looked up from germline, CDR1 is SGHTS and CDR2 is YDEGEE. V lost 5 bases to trimming and J lost 1 base, with 15 bases between them. The CDR3 totals 15 residues. The CDR3 region is CASRTLGPSQETQYF. The DNA of the CDR3 is TGTGCCAGCAGGACCTTGGGGCCGAGCCAAGAGACCCAGTACTTC.

A remark on this clone: A junction boundary mismatches the germline segment, possibly from a read error. The chain recombines TRBV7-3 with TRBJ2-7; weak D call: TRBD1 (6 bases). The CDR3 has 17 residues. CDR1 and CDR2 from the germline V gene are SGHTA and FQGTGA. The CDR3 here is CASSPSVSGGTGVEQYF. DNA for the CDR3: TGCGCCAGCAGCCCCAGCGTTTCTGGGGGCACTGGGGTCGAGCAGTACTTC.

The chain is built from TRBV5-4 and TRBJ2-2, with TRBD1 as a possible D gene (6 bases). V was cut by 0 bases and J by 5 bases, with 11 bases left in between. The CDR3 is 15 amino acids. Germline lookup yields CDR1 SGHNT and CDR2 YYREEE (reference sequence). CDR3 in DNA: TGTGCCAGCAGCTTGGCACAGGGCGGTACCGGGGAGCTGTTTTTT. Amino acid sequence: CASSLAQGGTGELFF. The whole variable domain, filled in from reference TRBV5-4 and TRBJ2-2, reads ETGVTQSPTHLIKTRGQQVTLRCSSQSGHNTVSWYQQALGQGPQFIFQYYREEENGRGNFPPRFSGLQFPNYSSELNVNALELDDSALYLCASSLAQGGTGELFFGEGSRLTVL.

The chain joins TRBV5-4 to TRBJ2-5, with D maybe TRBD2 (6 bases). The CDR3 spans 14 residues. The V gene's germline CDR1 is SGHNT and CDR2 YYREEE (reference sequence). The V end was cut by 3 bases, the J end by 0 bases, with 9 bases between. Here the CDR3 reads CASSYRGNQETQYF. CDR3 nucleotide sequence: TGTGCCAGCAGCTATCGGGGGAACCAAGAGACCCAGTACTTC.

This clone was seen a few times. This chain joins TRBV6-6 and TRBJ1-1; 8 bases agree with TRBD1. V trimming: 5 bases; J trimming: 6 bases; junction bases outside the gene matches: 14. The germline V gene has CDR1 MNHNY and CDR2 SVGAGI (reference sequence). The CDR3 loop spans 16 amino acids. CDR3 sequence (DNA): TGTGCCAGCAGTCCTAGCGACAGGGGAAGATATGCTGAAGCTTTCTTT. It specifies CASSPSDRGRYAEAFF.